The next 29 T cell receptor beta chains were all read from a single sample in a study of OX40 agonist ivuxolimab in advanced cancers. Profiling relied on immunoSEQ multiplex PCR, and the TCRdb table lists in-frame clones only, not all of them. Here the sample spans more than 80,000 clones, 87% being singletons. This specimen was CD4+ or CD8+ T cells sorted from blood, taken in a trial of the OX40 agonist ivuxolimab. The origin of the receptors is an adult with an advanced solid tumor such as melanoma, head and neck, liver or kidney cancer.

The chain joins TRBV2 to TRBJ2-7; 8 nucleotides agree with TRBD2. CDR1 and CDR2 from the germline V gene are SNHLY and FYNNEI. This CDR3 comprises 15 residues. CDR3 sequence reads: CVLSRSGSSSDEQYF. For the CDR3, the DNA is TGTGTCCTCTCCCGGAGCGGGAGTAGTTCGGACGAGCAGTACTTC.

The V gene is TRBV7-4, the J gene TRBJ1-4; 8 nucleotides match TRBD1. This CDR3 spans 15 amino acids. V dropped 2 bases and J dropped 4; count of bases not matched to a gene: 3. Germline loops: CDR1 SGHVT, CDR2 SQSDAQ. The CDR3 DNA reads TGTGCCAGCAGCTTAAGGGGACAGGTTAATGAAAAACTGTTTTTT. Translation: CASSLRGQVNEKLFF.

This clone was detected only a few times. The rearrangement links TRBV10-3 to TRBJ1-2; D remains ambiguous. V gave up 0 bases and J gave up 5 bases, with 7 bases separating them. This CDR3 has 13 residues. Germline V gives CDR1 ENHRY, CDR2 SYGVKD. CDR3 sequence (DNA): TGTGCCATCAGTGAGTCTAGTGGTTATGGCTACACCTTC. Protein sequence: CAISESSGYGYTF.

The chain recombines TRBV6-1 with TRBJ2-7, with a possible D match to TRBD1 (5 bases). CDR1 is MNHNS and CDR2 is SASEGT in the germline V gene. Trimming took 7 bases from V and 6 from J, leaving 10 bases between them. CDR3 size: 11 residues. The CDR3 DNA is TGTGCCAGCACCCAGGGTCGCGAGCAGTACTTC. This encodes CASTQGREQYF.

The chain employs TRBV6-6 and TRBJ1-4; no clear D. This CDR3 contains 13 residues. Deletions cut 2 bases from V and 8 bases from J, with 9 bases between. Germline V gene lookup returns CDR1 MNHNY and CDR2 SVGAGI (reference sequence). The CDR3 loop is CASSYVEGEKLFF. The CDR3 DNA follows: TGTGCCAGCAGTTACGTGGAGGGCGAAAAACTGTTTTTT.

The rearrangement joins TRBV14 to TRBJ2-3; 9 bases match TRBD2. V lost 2 bases, J lost 4 bases, and 10 bases stayed unmatched. CDR3 length: 17 residues. Germline CDR1 SGHDN, CDR2 FVKESK. CDR3 in amino acids: CASSQRRGAGGADTQYF. The CDR3 DNA sequence: TGTGCCAGCAGCCAAAGGAGGGGAGCGGGGGGCGCAGATACGCAGTATTTT.

The chain links TRBV10-1 to TRBJ2-3; tentatively, D is TRBD2 (5 bases). The CDR3 loop spans 16 amino acids. V lost 4 bases, J lost 0 bases, and 14 bases lay in between. In germline, CDR1 is WNHNN, CDR2 SYGVQD (reference sequence). The CDR3 region is CASSAQRIPSTDTQYF. The CDR3 coding sequence is TGCGCCAGCAGTGCACAGCGGATCCCTAGCACAGATACGCAGTATTTT.

This clone was counted a few times. This chain connects TRBV7-6 to TRBJ2-3, with D maybe TRBD2 (5 bases). CDR1 is SGHVS and CDR2 is FNYEAQ in the germline V gene. The CDR3 is made up of 15 amino acids. Trimming took off 1 base at V and 0 bases at J, with 8 bases between the two ends. CDR3 loop: CASSLVASSTDTQYF. The CDR3 DNA is TGTGCCAGCAGCTTAGTAGCGTCTAGCACAGATACGCAGTATTTT.

V and J are TRBV19 and TRBJ2-7, with 9 bases lining up with TRBD1. V trimming: 6 bases; J trimming: 9 bases; junction bases outside the gene matches: 9. Germline V gene sequence: CDR1 LNHDA, CDR2 SQIVND (reference sequence). The CDR3 covers 13 residues. The CDR3 spells CASSPRDREGQYF. The CDR3 DNA reads as TGTGCCAGTAGCCCCCGGGACAGGGAAGGGCAGTACTTC.

The J gene is TRBJ1-1, the V gene TRBV6-1; perhaps TRBD1 as D (5 bases). The CDR3 extends over 13 amino acids. CDR1 MNHNS and CDR2 SASEGT come from the germline V gene. The germline V and J ends were trimmed by 5 bases and 3 bases, with 10 bases remaining between them. Written as DNA, the CDR3 is TGTGCCAGCAGTACTCAACAGGACACTGAAGCTTTCTTT. It codes for CASSTQQDTEAFF.

This chain links TRBV6-5 with TRBJ1-4; D unresolved. Germline assignment: CDR1 MNHEY and CDR2 SVGAGI. The length of the CDR3 is 15 residues. V was cut by 3 bases and J by 8 bases, with 16 bases left in between. This CDR3 is CASSYYTNPAEKLFF. CDR3 bases: TGTGCCAGCAGTTATTACACGAATCCGGCCGAAAAACTGTTTTTT.

The gene calls are TRBV6-5 and TRBJ2-4; D remains unclear. This CDR3 comprises 15 residues. Trimming left V 8 bases short and J 2 bases short, with 16 bases between. Germline CDR1 MNHEY, CDR2 SVGAGI. Written as DNA, the CDR3 is TGTGCCAGCCGCCCAGCTGATCGGACCAAAAACATTCAGTACTTC. Translation gives CASRPADRTKNIQYF.

J is TRBJ2-7 and V is TRBV11-2; D is unclear. V was trimmed by 5 bases and J by 6 bases, leaving 17 bases between them. CDR1 is SGHAT and CDR2 is FQNNGV in the germline V gene. This CDR3 has 14 amino acids. DNA of the CDR3: TGTGCCAGCAGCGCAACTATCGGGCTAGGCGAGCAGTACTTC. Its protein product is CASSATIGLGEQYF.

CDR3 DNA sequence: TGTGCCAGCAGTGATAGGGCAGCATCTTATAGCAATCAGCCCCAGCATTTT. This encodes CASSDRAASYSNQPQHF. The rearrangement links TRBV6-1 to TRBJ1-5; D gene ambiguous. The CDR3 sequence is 17 residues long. V was cut by 3 bases and J by 0 bases, with 15 bases left in between. CDR1 and CDR2 from the germline V gene are MNHNS and SASEGT.

The rearrangement joins TRBV18 to TRBJ1-5; D is undetermined. The CDR3 has 14 residues. V was cut by 3 bases and J by 3 bases, with 9 bases left in between. Germline values: CDR1 KGHSH, CDR2 LQKENI. Written as DNA, the CDR3 is TGTGCCAGCTCACCCGGAGGCTTCAATCAGCCCCAGCATTTT. Translating gives CASSPGGFNQPQHF.

In the case of this clone: Relative to the germline gene, one junction end is altered; a read error may explain this. The rearrangement links TRBV7-2 to TRBJ2-3; D could derive from TRBD1 or TRBD2 (5 bases each). CDR1 SGHTA and CDR2 FQGNSA come from the germline V gene. This CDR3 has 17 amino acids. As DNA, the CDR3 is TGTGCCAGCAGCCTAGCTAGCATCCCGACAGACACAGATACGCAGTATTTT. It codes for CASSLASIPTDTDTQYF.

This chain connects TRBV27 to TRBJ2-7, with TRBD1 matching 8 bases. The CDR3 is 15 amino acids. The ends lost 4 bases at V and 3 bases at J; junction bases unmatched: 8. Looked up from germline, CDR1 is MNHEY and CDR2 is SMNVEV (reference sequence). The CDR3 DNA reads TGTGCCAGCAGTTCGTTCGGGACAGGTAGCTACGAGCAGTACTTC. The encoded protein is CASSSFGTGSYEQYF.

J is TRBJ2-3 and V is TRBV12-5; D gene unclear. Trimming removed 1 base from V and 4 bases from J, with 3 bases in between. CDR3 size: 12 residues. Germline assignment: CDR1 LGHNT and CDR2 FRNRAP. The CDR3 spells CASGLAADTQYF. The CDR3 DNA reads as TGTGCTAGTGGTTTGGCAGCAGATACGCAGTATTTT.

This rearrangement joins TRBV5-6 to TRBJ2-5; possible D gene TRBD2, 6 bases. CDR1 and CDR2 (germline): SGHDT, YYEEEE. V gave up 7 bases and J gave up 1 base, with 14 bases separating them. CDR3 length: 14 amino acids. CDR3 in DNA: TGTGCCAGCGTACTAACCGGGGGCCAAGAGACCCAGTACTTC. Its protein product is CASVLTGGQETQYF.

The chain joins TRBV7-2 to TRBJ1-1; a possible D gene is TRBD1 (6 bases). The V gene lost 3 bases and the J gene lost 0 bases, with 17 bases spanning the gap. CDR1 and CDR2 from the germline V gene are SGHTA and FQGNSA. CDR3 length equals 17 residues. The CDR3 is CASSLIGRGPLNTEAFF. The CDR3 region has the DNA TGTGCCAGCAGCTTGATAGGGCGGGGGCCCTTGAACACTGAAGCTTTCTTT.

V and J are TRBV5-1 and TRBJ2-1; 7 bases are a match to TRBD2. The length of the CDR3 is 16 residues. Germline values: CDR1 SGHRS, CDR2 YFSETQ. V shed 0 bases, J shed 8 bases, and the junction held 11 bases outside the gene matches. The CDR3 loop is CASSLAGGSGWDEQFF. The CDR3 coding sequence is TGCGCCAGCAGCTTGGCCGGCGGGAGTGGTTGGGATGAGCAGTTCTTC.

This clone has a handful of counts. This chain joins TRBV29-1 and TRBJ1-2, with 7 bases matching TRBD1. With 6 bases clipped from V and 5 bases from J, the junction kept 9 bases outside the gene matches. The CDR3 length is 13 residues. The germline V gene encodes CDR1 SQVTM and CDR2 ANQGSEA. CDR3 residues: CSVGRSQGYGYTF. In DNA form, the CDR3 reads TGCAGCGTGGGAAGGTCACAGGGGTATGGCTACACCTTC.

The gene calls are TRBV15 and TRBJ1-4, with D hard to call. Germline V gene data show CDR1 as LNHNV and CDR2 as YYDKDF (reference sequence). There are 15 residues in the CDR3. V dropped 0 bases and J dropped 0 bases, with 5 bases sitting between them. The CDR3 protein is CATSRETSTNEKLFF. CDR3 bases: TGTGCCACCAGCAGAGAGACGTCAACTAATGAAAAACTGTTTTTT.

J is TRBJ1-2 and V is TRBV28, with TRBD1 identical over 7 bases. The CDR3 length is 15 residues. Germline values: CDR1 MDHEN, CDR2 SYDVKM. The J segment lost 4 bases and the V segment lost 6 bases, leaving 11 bases of the junction unmatched. CDR3 DNA: TGTGCCAGCAGCTCGGGACAGACAGTTCTCTATGGCTACACCTTC. It translates to CASSSGQTVLYGYTF.

The chain joins TRBV5-4 to TRBJ1-1; D is possibly TRBD1 (6 bases). Germline assignment: CDR1 SGHNT and CDR2 YYREEE (reference sequence). V lost 0 bases and J lost 4, with 10 bases in between. CDR3 length: 14 residues. CDR3 residues: CASSLAQGGTEAFF. As DNA, the CDR3 is TGTGCCAGCAGCTTGGCGCAAGGGGGCACTGAAGCTTTCTTT.

This chain uses TRBV9 with TRBJ2-3; TRBD2 matches 9 bases. The CDR3 runs 15 residues. After removal of 0 bases from V and 1 base from J, the junction contained 0 bases not matched to a gene. Germline V gene lookup returns CDR1 SGDLS and CDR2 YYNGEE. The CDR3: CASSVERGGTDTQYF. For the CDR3, the DNA is TGTGCCAGCAGCGTAGAGCGGGGGGGCACAGATACGCAGTATTTT.

CDR3 bases: TGTGCCATCAGCGCCTCCGCGGGGAAGTTCTCTGGAAACACCATATATTTT. It yields the protein CAISASAGKFSGNTIYF. The V gene is TRBV10-3, the J gene TRBJ1-3; the D is unclear. The CDR3 consists of 17 residues. The germline V gene encodes CDR1 ENHRY and CDR2 SYGVKD. V was shortened by 6 bases and J by 0 bases, with 18 bases between the two germline ends.

This clone was detected only a few times. A read error may produce the germline difference seen at one junction end. The chain couples TRBV30 to TRBJ2-2, with a tentative D call TRBD1 (6 bases). From germline, CDR1 is GTSNPN and CDR2 SVGIG (reference sequence). This CDR3 is built from 13 residues. DNA of the CDR3: TGCGCCCGACATCAGGGGTACCCCGGGGAGCTGTTTTTT. As protein: CARHQGYPGELFF.

The chain has TRBV7-8 and TRBJ2-7; no firm D call. The CDR3 runs to 16 residues. The ends were cut back, 2 bases at V and 3 bases at J, with 17 bases in the middle. The V gene's germline CDR1 is SGHVS and CDR2 FQNEAQ. CDR3 residues: CASSLPNRDLSYEQYF. The CDR3 coding sequence is TGTGCCAGCAGCTTACCTAATAGGGATCTGAGCTACGAGCAGTACTTC.